This T cell receptor (beta chain) was sequenced in a study of blood T cells in healthy people across ages (dated by TCRdb to the mid-2010s). Notes on the research overall: In model experiments, roughly one uniquely barcoded TCR beta cDNA molecule per two T cells was captured by template switching. To track age-related changes in TCR beta repertoire diversity, the study relied on deep sequencing normalized with unique cDNA molecular identifiers. Four age groups were formed from the donors: young (average 16 years), middle-aged (around 39), aged (62) and long-lived (82). The study analyzed two additional independent replicas of 1 million unique cDNA reads from the same blood draw for two donors, one aged 18 to 29 and one aged 80 or older. Overall study results and their limits: Donor CMV infection status was unknown, potentially confounding age-related changes in expanded clonotypes. Observed TCR beta diversity correlated strongly with the percentage of naive T cells measured by flow cytometry. Total diversity estimates from one million sequenced T cells were considered lower bounds and underestimates. Observed TCR beta diversity per million T cells fell roughly linearly with age, and a significant reduction was already apparent by age about 43. Since profiling was done on bulk unsorted PBMCs, naive and antigen-experienced compartments could not be conclusively compared. Compared with the aged group, the long-lived group had more naive CD4+ T cells, fewer expanded clones and increased TCR diversity, a pattern suggesting age selection.

The donors were under 40 Caucasian individuals from Russia, aged roughly 6 to 90 years, who were systemically healthy. Approximately 11 milliliters of peripheral blood were drawn from each donor into EDTA-treated Vacutainer tubes. Ficoll-Paque density-gradient centrifugation was used to isolate PBMCs, with at least 6.5 million per sample. Trizol reagent was used to extract total RNA from the PBMCs, yielding at least 6 micrograms per sample. The percentages of naive CD45RAhigh/CD27high T cells were determined by flow cytometry on a PBMC aliquot from every donor. There are a few counts of this clonotype. It has no known antigen specificity. Base qualities are missing; no much larger clone stands one base away. The method behind the library was 5' RACE. Sequenced using an Illumina HiSeq 2500. A second PCR of about 7 to 12 cycles was performed with a sample-barcoded 5' primer and a J-beta primer mix. Each TCR beta cDNA molecule received a unique molecular identifier from a template-switch 5' adaptor carrying 12 random nucleotides. At least 2.5 million CDR3-containing paired-end reads were obtained from each sample. All of the RNA was converted into first-strand cDNA using the Mint cDNA synthesis kit, with a TRBC-specific oligonucleotide serving as the primer. Following uracil-DNA glycosylase treatment, a first 18-cycle PCR with universal primers M1SS and BC2_uni_R was performed on all cDNA. The authors' pipeline ran thus. Each sample was normalized by randomly selecting 1 million high-quality reads, each carrying a distinct molecular identifier. Reads with shared molecular identifiers were discarded instead of being binned into consensus sequences. MiTCR, run with a Q25 quality threshold and the strictest error-elimination algorithm, handled CDR3 identification, clonotype clustering and error correction. A nonparametric unseen species model with Euler transformation was used to estimate a lower bound on total TCR beta diversity. TCRdb trimmed the raw reads at Q25, called clones with MiXCR and kept productive beta chains. Identical CDR3 proteins give one entry, which carries the most common genes and DNA. TCRdb assigned the V and J calls; the authors' analysis was not used. The sample yields roughly 800,000 distinct CDR3 sequences; around a quarter were counted once. The ten largest make up under 4.5% of the sample.

These data are also associated with another study on T cells of mothers and their children. As the second publication notes: Nine systemically healthy Caucasian individuals, comprising three mothers and their six children, were included as donors. cDNA synthesis used all of the extracted RNA, with roughly 1.5 ug of RNA in each 15 ul reaction. Sample barcodes and 2-4 random nucleotides were added via the M1S primer in the second PCR. Each mother yielded over 8 million TCR beta CDR3 reads and each child 2.5 million to 3 million reads. Thymic selection shapes the output of TCR recombination in a similar way in related and unrelated pairs, and inherited differences have a minor effect. Normalized repertoire overlap was always found to be slightly, but never significantly, higher in related mother-child pairs than in unrelated mother-child pairs. With a sensitivity of approximately 100 clones per million clonotypes, no persistent microchimeric T cell clones were detected. To look for features that set related mother-child pairs apart from unrelated individuals, the researchers ran deep NGS to compare the TCR beta repertoires of mothers and children. The mean age was 40 +/- 4 years for the mothers and about 12 +/- 4 years for the children. After adapters were ligated using NEBNext reagents, the libraries underwent 100+100 nt paired-end sequencing on an Illumina HiSeq 2000. Mother and child libraries were prepared a month apart and sequenced in separate runs to prevent cross-contamination. Each donor had between 500,000 and 2,000,000 distinct TCR beta clonotypes identified. Naive TCR beta clonotypes were estimated from low-frequency clonotypes matched to each donor's FACS-determined naive share, without sorting.

The sequence derives from a boy between 5 and 17 years old in good health. Sequenced input: blood.

The CDR3 region reads CASSYLEQPGELFF. The nucleotide sequence reads TGTGCCAGCAGTTACTTAGAACAGCCCGGGGAGCTGTTTTTT. The rearrangement joined TRBV6-2 or TRBV6-3 to TRBJ2-2; a confident D gene designation cannot be given. Including cysteine and phenylalanine, the CDR3 has 14 amino acids. The retained sequence is limited to the CDR3, 42 bases, with the frame set at the first base. V is cut by 1 base and J by 6 bases, and the space between the germline ends is 9 bases. CDR1 MNHEY and CDR2 SVGEGT are derived from the germline V gene.